A selection of T cell receptor beta chains follows, all from one sample in a study of low-dose radiotherapy and immunotherapy resistance in tumors. One entry per CDR3 protein, called by TCRdb with MiXCR from the reads. This sample has tens of thousands of distinct CDR3 sequences, with 20% to 25% found just once. This sample comprised PBMCs, obtained after low-dose radiotherapy plus immunotherapy. The source of these receptors is a female donor with ovarian cancer. The CDR3 runs from the conserved cysteine through the conserved F or W. D genes are given only for firm matches. Clone size is not always given. Where it is, it says once, few, many or a class for expanded clones.

v_gene	d_gene	abundance	j_gene	CDR3nt	CDR3aa
TRBV7-2	NA	NA	TRBJ1-2	TGTGCCAGCAGCTTAGGGACCTTTAACTATGGCTACACCTTC	CASSLGTFNYGYTF
TRBV4-2	NA	NA	TRBJ1-2	TGTGCCAGCAGCCAAGATAATGCAGGGAGTAGCTATGGCTACACCTTC	CASSQDNAGSSYGYTF
TRBV30	NA	many	TRBJ2-3	TGTGCCTGGAGTGTTTGGGATACGCAGTATTTT	CAWSVWDTQYF
TRBV2	NA	many	TRBJ2-1	TGTGCCTCGACCCTCCGGGACCTCTCCTACAATGAGCAGTTCTTC	CASTLRDLSYNEQFF
TRBV30	TRBD1	once	TRBJ1-6	TGTGCCTGGAGTACAGGGGTCGGTTCACCCCTCCACTTT	CAWSTGVGSPLHF
TRBV6-5	NA	NA	TRBJ2-2	TGTGCCAGCAGCGTCCGCGTCTCCGGGACCTTGCGCTTGAACACCGGGGAGCTGTTTTTT	CASSVRVSGTLRLNTGELFF
TRBV12-3/TRBV12-4	TRBD2	few	TRBJ2-2	TGTGCCAGCAGTTTTGGGGCGGGGGCGAACACCGGGGAGCTGTTTTTT	CASSFGAGANTGELFF
TRBV28	NA	many	TRBJ1-5	TGTGCCAGCAAAGACGGATCCATCGATCAGCCCCAGCATTTT	CASKDGSIDQPQHF
TRBV11-2	TRBD2	NA	TRBJ2-1	TGTGCCAGCAGCTTATTAGCGGGAGGGGGCGAGCAGTTCTTC	CASSLLAGGGEQFF
TRBV11-2	NA	many	TRBJ2-5	TGTGCCAGCAGCCAGGAGAGGCAAGAGACCCAGTACTTC	CASSQERQETQYF
TRBV7-9	TRBD2	many	TRBJ2-7	TGTGCCAGCAGCGAGCAAAGCGGGAGGTTGTCGTACTTC	CASSEQSGRLSYF
TRBV6-2/TRBV6-3	NA	many	TRBJ2-3	TGTGCCAGCAGTGGGGAGGGGGCCAGAGATACGCAGTATTTT	CASSGEGARDTQYF
TRBV7-2	NA	many	TRBJ2-3	TGTGCCAGCAGCTTAGTGGCCACTCGGGGGGATACGCAGTATTTT	CASSLVATRGDTQYF
TRBV29-1	NA	few	TRBJ2-3	TGCAGCGCCCAACAGGATACGCAGTATTTT	CSAQQDTQYF
TRBV4-1	NA	once	TRBJ1-1	TGCGCCAGCACCTTCAACCCTGACACGAACACTGAAGCTTTCTTT	CASTFNPDTNTEAFF
TRBV6-2/TRBV6-3	NA	many	TRBJ2-1	TGTGCCAGCAGTTACGGGCCCGGGCGGGATGAGCAGTTCTTC	CASSYGPGRDEQFF
TRBV18	TRBD2	many	TRBJ2-3	TGTGCCAGCTCACCCGGGGGGTTGAGCACAGATACGCAGTATTTT	CASSPGGLSTDTQYF
TRBV12-3/TRBV12-4	NA	many	TRBJ1-5	TGTGCCAGCAGTTTAGGGGCAGGGCACCAGCCCCAGCATTTT	CASSLGAGHQPQHF
TRBV28	TRBD1	NA	TRBJ1-5	TGTGCCAGCAGTTTTAGAGGTGGACAGGGCAATCAGCCCCAGCATTTT	CASSFRGGQGNQPQHF
TRBV4-1	TRBD2	many	TRBJ2-5	TGCGCCAGCAGCCTCCGACTAGCGGGGGGAGAGACCCAGTACTTC	CASSLRLAGGETQYF
TRBV7-2	NA	many	TRBJ2-7	TGTGCCAGCATCGACGCTGGGGAGCAACAGTACTTC	CASIDAGEQQYF
TRBV12-3/TRBV12-4	NA	many	TRBJ2-7	TGTGCCAGCAGTCCCGGGGGCCACGAGCAGTACTTC	CASSPGGHEQYF
TRBV14	TRBD2	many	TRBJ2-2	TGTGCCAGCAGCCCTGGACTAGCTAACACCGGGGAGCTGTTTTTT	CASSPGLANTGELFF
TRBV28	NA	NA	TRBJ1-1	TGTGCCACCTTCACAGGCCCACAAGGTAAAGCTTTCTTT	CATFTGPQGKAFF
TRBV10-3	NA	many	TRBJ1-5	TGTGCCATCAGTAAGGACAGTAGCAATCAGCCCCAGCATTTT	CAISKDSSNQPQHF
TRBV20-1	TRBD2	many	TRBJ2-7	TGCAGTGCTACCGACCCGCTAGCGGGTGGATCCTACGAGCAGTACTTC	CSATDPLAGGSYEQYF
TRBV27	TRBD1	many	TRBJ2-5	TGTGCCAGCAGTTCGAGTCAGGGGGCGCGGGAGACCCAGTACTTC	CASSSSQGARETQYF
TRBV28	NA	many	TRBJ1-1	TGTGCCAGCAGTTTGATCGAACGGGGGACTGAAGCTTTCTTT	CASSLIERGTEAFF
TRBV11-2	NA	many	TRBJ1-1	TGTGCCAGCAGCTACCCCGGGTACACTGAAGCTTTCTTT	CASSYPGYTEAFF
TRBV2	TRBD1	NA	TRBJ1-1	TGTGCCAGCAGACCGACAGGGACTGAAGCTTTCTTT	CASRPTGTEAFF
TRBV20-1	NA	NA	TRBJ2-5	TGCAGTGCTAGTCCTAACGGGGCCCAAGAGACCCAGTACTTC	CSASPNGAQETQYF